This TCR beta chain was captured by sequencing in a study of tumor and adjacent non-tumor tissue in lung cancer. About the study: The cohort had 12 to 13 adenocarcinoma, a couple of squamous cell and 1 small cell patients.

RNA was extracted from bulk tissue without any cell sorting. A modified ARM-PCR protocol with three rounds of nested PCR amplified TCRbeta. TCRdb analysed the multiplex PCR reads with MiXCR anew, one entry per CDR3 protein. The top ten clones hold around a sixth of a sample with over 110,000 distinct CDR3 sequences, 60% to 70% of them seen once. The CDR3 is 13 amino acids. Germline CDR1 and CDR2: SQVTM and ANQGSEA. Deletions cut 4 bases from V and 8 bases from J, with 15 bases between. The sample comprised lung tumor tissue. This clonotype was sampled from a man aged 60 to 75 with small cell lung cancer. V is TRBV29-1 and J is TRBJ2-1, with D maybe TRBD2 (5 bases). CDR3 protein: CSVVIVGAHEQFF. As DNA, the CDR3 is TGCAGCGTTGTAATAGTGGGAGCCCATGAGCAGTTCTTC.